This entry features one T cell receptor beta chain sequence. Trimming left V 4 bases short and J 7 bases short, with 14 bases between. From germline, CDR1 is SGHRS and CDR2 YFSETQ. The CDR3 has 14 amino acids. Individual cDNA molecules carried attached unique molecular identifiers. TCRdb reprocessed the 5' RACE reads via MiXCR and lists one record per CDR3 protein. The profile shows over 60,000 distinct CDR3 sequences, 10% of them singletons. These data belong to a study of early T cells in non-severe SARS-CoV-2 infection. Study as a whole: RNA in bulk from unsorted whole blood was sequenced, and chains were unpaired.

The rearrangement joins TRBV5-1 to TRBJ1-4; possibly TRBD1 for D (5 bases). The sample was whole blood, taken at baseline. This TCR was sampled from an adult who was a healthcare worker with PCR-confirmed SARS-CoV-2 infection or an uninfected control (not recorded which). In DNA, the CDR3 is TGCGCCAGCAGCATCTCCCCTCAGGGTGAAAAACTGTTTTTT. Protein: CASSISPQGEKLFF.